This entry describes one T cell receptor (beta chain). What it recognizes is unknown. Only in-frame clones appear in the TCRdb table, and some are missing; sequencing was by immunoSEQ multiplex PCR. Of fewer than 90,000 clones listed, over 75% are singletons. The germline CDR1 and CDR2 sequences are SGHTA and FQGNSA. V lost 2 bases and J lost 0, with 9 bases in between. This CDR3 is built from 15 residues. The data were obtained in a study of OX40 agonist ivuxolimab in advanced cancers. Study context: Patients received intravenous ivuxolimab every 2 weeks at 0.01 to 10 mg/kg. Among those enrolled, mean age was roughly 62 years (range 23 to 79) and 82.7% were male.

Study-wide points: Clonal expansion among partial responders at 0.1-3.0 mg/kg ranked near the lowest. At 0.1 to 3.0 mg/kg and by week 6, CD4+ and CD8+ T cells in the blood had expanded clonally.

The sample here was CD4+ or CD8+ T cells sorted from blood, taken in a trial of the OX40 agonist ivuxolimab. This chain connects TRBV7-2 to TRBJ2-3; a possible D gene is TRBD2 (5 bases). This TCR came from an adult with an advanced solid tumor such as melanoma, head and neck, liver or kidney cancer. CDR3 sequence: CASSLSRTSTDTQYF. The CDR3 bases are TGTGCCAGCAGCTTATCTCGGACTAGCACAGATACGCAGTATTTT.